Listed below are T cell receptor beta chains from one sample, sequenced in a study of cytomegalovirus exposure and HLA in healthy donors. Using immunoSEQ multiplex PCR, the repertoire was profiled, and TCRdb retains in-frame clones only, with some absent. Among 99,000 or so clones listed, about 75% were seen once. The sample taken for sequencing was PBMCs. The receptor set was obtained from a man in his 60s in good health and CMV-seropositive. Each CDR3 is given without its conserved first and last residue. Not every row has a clone size; where given, it reads once, few, many or a size class.

NA,TRBV5-1,ASSPGQIDDEQY
NA,TRBV6-1,ASILSGPRPY
NA,TRBV28,ASRLVSGVLGTEAF
once,TRBV11-3,ASSFSGSTDTQY
NA,TRBV19,ASSATGSYEQY
NA,TRBV6-4,ASSARTEHGELF
NA,TRBV7-6,ASSDSRVFTDTQY
NA,TRBV6-1,AARVAGSYQETQY
NA,TRBV5-1,ASSPGTGFYGYT
NA,TRBV5-1,ASSLTSGYDYGYT
NA,TRBV10-1,ASSEGGLLPYNEQF
NA,TRBV4-1,ASSQETADYNSPLH
NA,TRBV9,AITLGRKTQY
NA,TRBV27,ASSLIAGETDTQY
NA,TRBV7-6,ASSLGGAAGGTQY
NA,TRBV5-1,ASSLLRRDRGAYGYT
NA,TRBV2,ASSEQGAETGELF
NA,TRBV11-2,ASSPIGTGLKDEQY
NA,TRBV14,ASSQGTGNDEQF
few,TRBV2,ASSPSVNYGYT
NA,TRBV5-1,ASSLGSPSYEQY
NA,TRBV18,ASSPLGQLNYGYT
NA,TRBV7-9,ASSRRGKGEQF
NA,TRBV10-2,ASQEGRGNYGYT
NA,TRBV7-9,ASGGGQGESSYNSPLH
NA,TRBV5-8,ASSLVRDFDEQF
few,TRBV2,ASSGRKGVPY
NA,TRBV4-3,ASSQDTRAGLNEQY
NA,TRBV9,ASSVEGGYGQPQH
NA,TRBV27,ASRLQGFSYEQY
few,TRBV4-2,ASSPEDAGIGNTIY
once,TRBV5-6,ASSLVDSNYGYT
NA,TRBV5-4,ASSEGQATYEQY
NA,TRBV5-4,ASSMPGAQETQY
NA,TRBV18,ASSQADTQY
NA,TRBV5-4,ASSLEGTDTQY
NA,TRBV5-1,ASSPRTGKNNEQF
few,TRBV7-2,ASSQGQDTGELF
NA,TRBV5-1,ASSSVGASYNEQF
NA,TRBV6-5,ASSYSGVTNEKLF
NA,TRBV10-3,AISPGQGGEQF
few,TRBV6-1,ASRLGGASYEQY
few,TRBV28,ATGLAGFVAGELF
few,TRBV28,ASNVALLQGEQY
NA,TRBV6-6,ASSSRGKGANVLT
once,TRBV9,ASSSGVSGEQY
NA,TRBV2,ASRSQGMNTEAF
NA,TRBV5-1,ASSTGQNYGYT
few,TRBV7-8,ASSLDRAEKLF
NA,TRBV6-5,ASSTRTGGADTQY
NA,TRBV5-1,ASSFGTGGDTQY
NA,TRBV6-5,ASSPLAGTGGEQY
NA,TRBV5-1,ASSPPHTTGELF
NA,TRBV5-1,ASSLATTANYGYT
once,TRBV19,ASTTRPGGPNTGANVLT
NA,TRBV5-1,ASRLGQTTDTQY
once,TRBV5-8,ASSLRGPNTGELF
NA,TRBV19,ASSITGTGGFRRTYEQY
once,TRBV5-1,ASSLVSQGDTGELF
NA,TRBV9,ASSPETINEQF